One sample yielded the 17 T cell receptor beta chains listed below, sequenced in a study of long-term antiretroviral therapy in people with HIV. Researchers ran immunoSEQ v3.0 at survey level. The repertoire was sequenced with immunoSEQ multiplex PCR; TCRdb's copy has only in-frame clones and lacks some. The table lists about 16,000 clones, approximately 85% of them singletons. Here the sequenced sample was unsorted PBMCs, taken 0.5 years after starting antiretroviral therapy. These receptor sequences come from a woman in her thirties or forties with HIV.

The chain links TRBV18 to TRBJ2-2; D is unclear. Trimming pared 3 bases from V and 5 bases from J, leaving 7 bases between. Germline-derived CDR1 and CDR2 are KGHSH and LQKENI. This CDR3 region has 13 residues. The CDR3 DNA is TGTGCCAGCTCACCCCCCTGGACCGGGGAGCTGTTTTTT. It specifies CASSPPWTGELFF. The full variable domain, with the rest looked up from reference TRBV18 and TRBJ2-2, is NAGVMQNPRHLVRRRGQEARLRCSPMKGHSHVYWYRQLPEEGLKFMVYLQKENIIDESGMPKERFSAEFPKEGPSILRIQQVVRGDSAAYFCASSPPWTGELFFGEGSRLTVL.

V and J are TRBV4-1 and TRBJ1-5, with TRBD1 as a possible D gene (5 bases). V was clipped by 0 bases and J by 5 bases, with 23 bases between them. The CDR3 sequence is 19 residues long. From germline, CDR1 is MGHRA and CDR2 YSYEKL. DNA of the CDR3: TGCGCCAGCAGCCAAGATCATAGTCTTCCGGGGGGAAGCTATCAGCCCCAGCATTTT. Its protein is CASSQDHSLPGGSYQPQHF.

J is TRBJ2-2 and V is TRBV5-1, with 9 bases identical to TRBD2. The CDR3 totals 16 residues. Germline V lookup: CDR1 SGHRS, CDR2 YFSETQ. Trimming at V came to 0 bases and at J to 1 base, leaving 1 base not matched to a gene. CDR3 nucleotide sequence: TGCGCCAGCAGCTTGGTACTAGCGGGGAACACCGGGGAGCTGTTTTTT. Its protein product is CASSLVLAGNTGELFF. Supplemented by reference TRBV5-1 and TRBJ2-2, the full variable domain reads KAGVTQTPRYLIKTRGQQVTLSCSPISGHRSVSWYQQTPGQGLQFLFEYFSETQRNKGNFPGRFSGRQFSNSRSEMNVSTLELGDSALYLCASSLVLAGNTGELFFGEGSRLTVL.

The V gene is TRBV7-9, the J gene TRBJ2-1; 10 bases line up with TRBD2. This CDR3 is built from 19 residues. Germline V gene lookup returns CDR1 SEHNR and CDR2 FQNEAQ (reference sequence). V was pared by 2 bases and J by 0 bases, with 10 bases of the junction left unmatched. The CDR3 region is CASSLIPLAGESSYNEQFF. The CDR3 DNA follows: TGTGCCAGCAGCTTAATCCCCCTAGCGGGGGAGAGCTCCTACAATGAGCAGTTCTTC. Full variable domain (rest looked up from reference TRBV7-9 and TRBJ2-1): DTGVSQNPRHKITKRGQNVTFRCDPISEHNRLYWYRQTLGQGPEFLTYFQNEAQLEKSRLLSDRFSAERPKGSFSTLEIQRTEQGDSAMYLCASSLIPLAGESSYNEQFFGPGTRLTVL.

The rearrangement uses TRBV29-1 and TRBJ2-5, with D unclear. The CDR3 is 12 amino acids. The ends were cut back, 3 bases at V and 5 bases at J, with 10 bases in the middle. Germline V gene sequence: CDR1 SQVTM, CDR2 ANQGSEA. This chain's CDR3 is CSVEVALETQYF. CDR3 in DNA: TGCAGCGTTGAGGTAGCCCTGGAGACCCAGTACTTC.

The sample holds a few counts of this clone. The chain combines TRBV27 with TRBJ2-7; D is ambiguous. Germline loops: CDR1 MNHEY, CDR2 SMNVEV (reference sequence). The CDR3 covers 14 residues. V lost 7 bases and J 5 bases, leaving 18 bases between the germline ends. Here the CDR3 reads CASKLKDRADEQYF. The CDR3 DNA follows: TGTGCCAGCAAACTTAAGGACCGCGCCGACGAGCAGTACTTC.

The gene calls are TRBV18 and TRBJ2-5; the D gene is possibly TRBD1 (6 bases). The CDR3 contains 13 residues. The V end was cut by 8 bases, the J end by 3 bases, with 13 bases between. Looked up from germline, CDR1 is KGHSH and CDR2 is LQKENI. This CDR3 is CASTGQREETQYF. The CDR3 nucleotides read TGTGCCAGCACCGGACAGAGAGAAGAGACCCAGTACTTC.

The rearrangement links TRBV28 to TRBJ2-7, with 7 bases identical to TRBD2. Germline V gene data show CDR1 as MDHEN and CDR2 as SYDVKM. Trimming took 3 bases from V and 7 from J; bases not matched to a gene: 15. This CDR3 comprises 16 residues. CDR3 bases: TGTGCCAGCAGTTTTCCACGAGGGAGGGCAGAGAAAGAGCAGTACTTC. This translates into CASSFPRGRAEKEQYF.

The chain combines TRBV6-5 with TRBJ1-4; D is undetermined. Trimming pared 1 base from V and 6 bases from J, leaving 6 bases between. Germline V lookup: CDR1 MNHEY, CDR2 SVGAGI. There are 13 residues in the CDR3. For the CDR3, the DNA is TGTGCCAGCAGTTACTTTTCGGATGAAAAACTGTTTTTT. It yields the protein CASSYFSDEKLFF.

This chain joins TRBV4-2 and TRBJ1-1; 7 nucleotides agree with TRBD1. J was trimmed by 0 bases and V by 4 bases; bases with no gene match: 5. The CDR3 consists of 15 residues. Germline CDR1 LGHNA, CDR2 YNFKEQ. CDR3 coding DNA: TGTGCCAGCAGCCCAAAGACAGGGATGAACACTGAAGCTTTCTTT. As protein: CASSPKTGMNTEAFF.

As DNA, the CDR3 is TGTGCCATCAGTGGGGAGGGAAACACTGAAGCTTTCTTT. Residues: CAISGEGNTEAFF. J is TRBJ1-1 and V is TRBV10-3; no clear D. Germline CDR1 reads ENHRY; CDR2 reads SYGVKD. This CDR3 has 13 residues. Trimming removed 4 bases from V and 2 bases from J, with 8 bases in between.

The chain couples TRBV19 to TRBJ1-5, with D possibly being TRBD1 (6 bases). This CDR3 spans 15 amino acids. Germline lookup yields CDR1 LNHDA and CDR2 SQIVND (reference sequence). Trimming removed 3 bases from V and 3 bases from J, with 12 bases in between. CDR3 in amino acids: CASSILGQSNQPQHF. The CDR3 DNA follows: TGTGCCAGTAGTATCCTAGGACAGTCCAATCAGCCCCAGCATTTT.

This clone occurred once. This chain links TRBV5-1 with TRBJ2-2; 14 bases align to TRBD2. Germline assignment: CDR1 SGHRS and CDR2 YFSETQ. The CDR3 consists of 16 residues. Trimming removed 4 bases from V and 4 bases from J; junction bases left unmatched: 3. For the CDR3, the DNA is TGCGCCAGCAGCACAGGACTAGCGGGAGGCACCGGGGAGCTGTTTTTT. Its translation: CASSTGLAGGTGELFF.

The chain links TRBV27 to TRBJ2-7; D remains ambiguous. Germline-derived CDR1 and CDR2 are MNHEY and SMNVEV (reference sequence). The CDR3 consists of 13 residues. Trimming left V 3 bases short and J 6 bases short, with 12 bases between. The CDR3 bases are TGTGCCAGCAGTTTCGGTGTCTCTACCGAGCAGTACTTC. It encodes CASSFGVSTEQYF.

This chain uses TRBV29-1 with TRBJ1-2; no definite D call. V shed 4 bases and J shed 2 bases, with 5 bases lying between them. In germline, CDR1 is SQVTM, CDR2 ANQGSEA. The CDR3 length is 11 residues. CDR3 DNA: TGCAGCGTTGGAGGGAACTATGGCTACACCTTC. This sequence encodes CSVGGNYGYTF.

The chain is built from TRBV20-1 and TRBJ2-3; D remains ambiguous. V lost 6 bases and J lost 10, with 11 bases in between. Germline-derived CDR1 and CDR2 are DFQATT and SNEGSKA (reference sequence). This CDR3 has 10 amino acids. Here the CDR3 DNA reads TGCAGTGCAACAGACCCGGCGCAGTATTTT. Translated, it gives CSATDPAQYF.

The gene calls are TRBV6-1 and TRBJ1-5; tentatively, D is TRBD1 (5 bases). With 2 bases removed from V and 5 bases from J, the gap between germline ends came to 7 bases. The CDR3 runs 13 residues. Germline CDR1 reads MNHNS; CDR2 reads SASEGT. CDR3 in amino acids: CASSEWGYQPQHF. CDR3 coding DNA: TGTGCCAGCAGTGAATGGGGGTATCAGCCCCAGCATTTT.